These 19 T cell receptor beta chains share one sample of origin, sequenced in a study of siplizumab effects on memory and regulatory T cells. Profiling relied on immunoSEQ multiplex PCR, and the TCRdb table lists in-frame clones only, not all of them. The table has about 100,000 clones, 94% seen once. Source material: non-Treg CD4+ T cells sorted from blood. These receptor sequences come from a human donor in good health.

The rearrangement links TRBV4-1 to TRBJ2-1; D is tentatively TRBD1 or TRBD2 (6 bases each). V was shortened by 1 base and J by 3 bases, with 13 bases between the two germline ends. In germline, CDR1 is MGHRA, CDR2 YSYEKL. CDR3 length equals 16 residues. The chain's CDR3 is CASSQGGRDGYNEQFF. In DNA, the CDR3 is TGCGCCAGCAGCCAAGGGGGGCGGGATGGCTACAATGAGCAGTTCTTC.

The chain has TRBV11-2 and TRBJ1-2, with TRBD1 as a possible D gene (6 bases). V was pared by 1 base and J by 3 bases, with 9 bases between. CDR1 SGHAT and CDR2 FQNNGV come from the germline V gene. The CDR3 spans 14 residues. This chain's CDR3 is CASSLGDRHYGYTF. The CDR3 DNA reads TGTGCCAGCAGCTTAGGCGACAGGCACTATGGCTACACCTTC.

This chain connects TRBV5-1 to TRBJ2-3; D is possibly TRBD1 or TRBD2 (6 bases each). Germline lookup yields CDR1 SGHRS and CDR2 YFSETQ. The V and J ends lost 0 bases and 1 base respectively, with 9 bases between them. CDR3 length: 15 amino acids. CDR3 region: CASSLEGGGTDTQYF. The CDR3 nucleotides read TGCGCCAGCAGCTTGGAGGGGGGCGGCACAGATACGCAGTATTTT.

The chain carries TRBV5-4 and TRBJ2-1; D may be TRBD2 (6 bases). The V end lost 4 bases, the J end lost 8 bases, and 13 bases lay between the germline ends. The CDR3 totals 13 residues. Per germline, CDR1 SGHNT and CDR2 YYREEE (reference sequence). CDR3 residues: CASSRGKPDEQFF. CDR3 nucleotide sequence: TGTGCCAGCAGCCGGGGGAAGCCTGATGAGCAGTTCTTC.

The chain joins TRBV5-1 to TRBJ2-2; D is possibly TRBD2 (5 bases). The CDR3 extends over 14 amino acids. Trimming pared 2 bases from V and 6 bases from J, leaving 11 bases between. The V gene's germline CDR1 is SGHRS and CDR2 YFSETQ. CDR3 region: CASSFAQRSGELFF. DNA of the CDR3: TGCGCCAGCAGCTTTGCACAGCGGTCCGGGGAGCTGTTTTTT.

The V call is TRBV4-1, the J call TRBJ2-3; no definite D call. The germline V gene has CDR1 MGHRA and CDR2 YSYEKL. Trimming removed 2 bases at V and 6 bases at J, with 9 bases between. The CDR3 is made up of 13 amino acids. The CDR3 DNA sequence: TGCGCCAGCAGCCAACCTTTAAGGGATACGCAGTATTTT. Translation: CASSQPLRDTQYF.

V is TRBV5-1 and J is TRBJ1-1; unclear D gene. Trimming took off 2 bases at V and 1 base at J, with 9 bases between the two ends. The CDR3 covers 14 residues. Germline lookup yields CDR1 SGHRS and CDR2 YFSETQ. The CDR3 sequence: CASSLKGENTEAFF. The CDR3 bases are TGCGCCAGCAGCTTAAAGGGAGAGAACACTGAAGCTTTCTTT.

The rearrangement links TRBV23-1 to TRBJ2-7, with 8 bases that match TRBD2. TRBV23-1 is marked as an open reading frame, function uncertain. The CDR3 length is 17 residues. V dropped 6 bases and J dropped 1; count of bases not matched to a gene: 14. The CDR3 DNA follows: TGCGCCAGCAGCCTGGCAATAACTAGCGGACTATCCTACGAGCAGTACTTC. Translated: CASSLAITSGLSYEQYF.

The V and J genes are TRBV9 and TRBJ2-6, with TRBD1 as a possible D gene (6 bases). Per germline, CDR1 SGDLS and CDR2 YYNGEE. The CDR3 loop spans 15 amino acids. V was pared by 1 base and J by 1 base, with 6 bases between. The CDR3 DNA reads as TGTGCCAGCAGCGTAACAGGGTCTGGGGCCAACGTCCTGACTTTC. Translated, it gives CASSVTGSGANVLTF.

This rearrangement joins TRBV7-3 to TRBJ2-3; 8 nucleotides line up with TRBD2. The V gene end was trimmed by 0 bases and the J gene end by 4 bases; junction bases not matched to a gene: 18. Germline assignment: CDR1 SGHTA and CDR2 FQGTGA. The CDR3 extends over 20 amino acids. The DNA of the CDR3 is TGTGCCAGCAGCTTAACCCCCACTAGCGGTTACCCTCAACTTTCAGATACGCAGTATTTT. It specifies CASSLTPTSGYPQLSDTQYF.

V is TRBV30 and J is TRBJ1-5, with D possibly matching TRBD1 (5 bases). This CDR3 is built from 15 residues. The germline CDR1 and CDR2 sequences are GTSNPN and SVGIG (reference sequence). V lost 0 bases to trimming and J lost 7 bases, with 16 bases between them. CDR3 amino acids: CAWSVREGAEQPQHF. The CDR3 bases are TGTGCCTGGAGTGTACGTGAAGGGGCGGAGCAGCCCCAGCATTTT.

CDR3 amino acids: CASSLSPGQGWYTEAFF. Written as DNA, the CDR3 is TGTGCCAGCAGTTTATCTCCGGGACAGGGTTGGTACACTGAAGCTTTCTTT. The J gene is TRBJ1-1, the V gene TRBV27, with 9 nucleotides matching TRBD1. The CDR3 extends over 17 amino acids. Trimming at V came to 0 bases and at J to 3 bases, leaving 8 bases not matched to a gene. In germline, CDR1 is MNHEY, CDR2 SMNVEV (reference sequence).

The chain recombines TRBV19 with TRBJ2-6, with D perhaps matching TRBD2 (6 bases). CDR3 size: 16 residues. Germline V CDR1 and CDR2: LNHDA, SQIVND (reference sequence). The ends were cut back, 8 bases at V and 4 bases at J, with 18 bases in the middle. The CDR3 region has the DNA TGTGCCAGTGGAGGGTTCGACCTGGGGGGGGCCAACGTCCTGACTTTC. It codes for CASGGFDLGGANVLTF.

V is TRBV19 and J is TRBJ1-1; D remains unclear. V lost 5 bases, J lost 7 bases, and 17 bases lay in between. The CDR3 covers 14 residues. Germline V gene lookup returns CDR1 LNHDA and CDR2 SQIVND (reference sequence). In DNA, the CDR3 is TGTGCCAGTAGTGCCGAGATTATGACCAGTGAAGCTTTCTTT. Protein: CASSAEIMTSEAFF.

DNA for the CDR3: TGCGCCAGCCGGAGACTAGCGGGAGGAGAGACCCAGTACTTC. Encoded protein: CASRRLAGGETQYF. V usage is TRBV5-1 and J usage is TRBJ2-5, with 13 bases aligning to TRBD2. Germline V gene sequence: CDR1 SGHRS, CDR2 YFSETQ. This CDR3 contains 14 residues. With V trimmed by 7 bases and J by 4 bases, 4 bases remained unmatched. Drawing the rest from reference TRBV5-1 and TRBJ2-5, the complete variable domain is KAGVTQTPRYLIKTRGQQVTLSCSPISGHRSVSWYQQTPGQGLQFLFEYFSETQRNKGNFPGRFSGRQFSNSRSEMNVSTLELGDSALYLCASRRLAGGETQYFGPGTRLLVL.

The rearrangement links TRBV28 to TRBJ2-1; perhaps TRBD1 as D (6 bases). Germline lookup yields CDR1 MDHEN and CDR2 SYDVKM. The CDR3 is made up of 13 amino acids. Trimming shortened V by 3 bases and J by 7 bases, and 10 bases separated the two germline ends. CDR3 DNA sequence: TGTGCCAGCAGTTTGGCAGGGGCGAATGAGCAGTTCTTC. Translating gives CASSLAGANEQFF.

This chain links TRBV4-1 with TRBJ2-1, with 10 bases matching TRBD2. J gave up 4 bases and V 6 bases, and 3 bases lay outside the gene matches. The CDR3 spans 14 residues. Germline loops: CDR1 MGHRA, CDR2 YSYEKL. For the CDR3, the DNA is TGCGCCAGCAGGGCACTAGCGGGATACAATGAGCAGTTCTTC. It codes for CASRALAGYNEQFF.

The genes are TRBV28 and TRBJ1-1; the D gene is possibly TRBD1 (5 bases). The CDR3 is 15 amino acids. CDR1 MDHEN and CDR2 SYDVKM come from the germline V gene. Between the trimmed V and J ends, which lost 5 bases and 1 base, there was a span of 14 bases. CDR3 residues: CASSPLGRENTEAFF. The CDR3 region has the DNA TGTGCCAGCAGTCCCCTGGGCAGGGAGAACACTGAAGCTTTCTTT.

This chain uses TRBV12-2 with TRBJ1-6. TRBV12-2 is a pseudogene locus. The CDR3 has 14 residues. This CDR3 reads CASRLTLDCSPLHF. CDR3 DNA: TGTGCAAGTCGCTTAACTCTGGATTGTTCACCCCTCCACTTT.